These T cell receptor beta chains were read from a single sample in a study of T cell repertoires in cytomegalovirus infection. Each CDR3 protein is one row after TCRdb ran MiXCR on the reads. The sample shows around 740,000 distinct CDR3 sequences, less than 40% of them seen only once. The source material was PBMCs. These receptors were obtained from a human donor in good health (CMV status not recorded). Some clones in this sample may be carry-over from other donors' samples. Each CDR3 is given with its conserved first and last residue. Each record gives: clone size, D gene, J gene, V gene, CDR3 protein. D genes are given only for firm matches. Rows may omit the clone size; those that give it use once, few, many or a size class.

size: -; D: -; J: TRBJ1-1; V: TRBV27; CDR3: CASSLSGSGKTEAFF
size: many; D: TRBD1; J: TRBJ2-2; V: TRBV7-2; CDR3: CASSSPSTRTGSPRTGELFF
size: -; D: TRBD2; J: TRBJ2-7; V: TRBV6-2/TRBV6-3; CDR3: CASSYSSPKLADDSYEQYF
size: -; D: -; J: TRBJ2-3; V: TRBV24-1; CDR3: CATSVLGAGSTDTQYF
size: few; D: -; J: TRBJ2-7; V: TRBV7-6; CDR3: CASGSGQANEQYF
size: once; D: -; J: TRBJ1-6; V: TRBV19; CDR3: CASSWGQKSPLQF
size: many; D: -; J: TRBJ2-3; V: TRBV11-2; CDR3: CASSFDGLSTDTQYF
size: -; D: -; J: TRBJ1-2; V: TRBV11-2; CDR3: CASSLSTGPHYGYTF
size: -; D: TRBD1; J: TRBJ1-4; V: TRBV27; CDR3: CASSFSSGGAKLFF
size: -; D: -; J: TRBJ1-6; V: TRBV7-2; CDR3: CASSLENIDSPLHF
size: -; D: TRBD1; J: TRBJ2-5; V: TRBV28; CDR3: CASSPNPWTGSQETQYF
size: few; D: TRBD1; J: TRBJ1-4; V: TRBV7-8; CDR3: CASSLEDRGGSFEKLFF
size: -; D: -; J: TRBJ1-2; V: TRBV15; CDR3: CATSRGDKNYGYTF
size: -; D: -; J: TRBJ2-7; V: TRBV28; CDR3: CASSDGQRFQQYF
size: few; D: TRBD2; J: TRBJ2-7; V: TRBV10-3; CDR3: CAISGLAGSSYEQYF
size: -; D: -; J: TRBJ1-1; V: TRBV4-2; CDR3: CASSQPGTSGDTEAFF
size: -; D: TRBD1; J: TRBJ1-2; V: TRBV7-2; CDR3: CASSLQGATPGYTF
size: few; D: TRBD1; J: TRBJ2-7; V: TRBV28; CDR3: CASGEDRVIREQYF
size: -; D: -; J: TRBJ1-5; V: TRBV12-3/TRBV12-4; CDR3: CASSSLPLNQPQHF
size: -; D: -; J: TRBJ1-1; V: TRBV7-9; CDR3: CASSRIGVDATEAFF
size: few; D: TRBD1; J: TRBJ1-1; V: TRBV6-5; CDR3: CASSQDRRPVANTEAFF
size: -; D: -; J: TRBJ1-5; V: TRBV19; CDR3: CASSIDGNVRANQPQHF
size: few; D: -; J: TRBJ2-1; V: TRBV7-2; CDR3: CASSPGQTASNEQFF
size: many; D: -; J: TRBJ1-3; V: TRBV12-3/TRBV12-4; CDR3: CASSPNRRNSGNTIYF
size: -; D: TRBD2; J: TRBJ2-1; V: TRBV7-9; CDR3: CASSPSTSGTTYNEQFF
size: -; D: -; J: TRBJ2-2; V: TRBV10-3; CDR3: CAISDGKQGGTGELFF
size: -; D: -; J: TRBJ1-6; V: TRBV11-2; CDR3: CASSSLDLSPLHF
size: once; D: TRBD2; J: TRBJ2-3; V: TRBV5-6; CDR3: CASSGVGLAGGTDTQYF
size: -; D: -; J: TRBJ2-2; V: TRBV20-1; CDR3: CSARDHLGDTPKTNTGELFF